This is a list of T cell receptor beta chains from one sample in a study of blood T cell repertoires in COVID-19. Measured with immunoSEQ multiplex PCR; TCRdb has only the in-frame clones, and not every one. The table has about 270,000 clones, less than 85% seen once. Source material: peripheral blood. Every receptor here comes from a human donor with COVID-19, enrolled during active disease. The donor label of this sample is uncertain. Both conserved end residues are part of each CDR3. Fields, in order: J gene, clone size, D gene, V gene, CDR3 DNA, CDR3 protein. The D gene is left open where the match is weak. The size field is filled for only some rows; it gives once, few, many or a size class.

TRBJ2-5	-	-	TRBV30	TGTGCCCGAGGCCGGCCGAACCAAGAGACCCAGTACTTC	CARGRPNQETQYF
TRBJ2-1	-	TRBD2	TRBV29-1	TGCAGCGTTGAACAGGGACTAGCGGGAGCAAGCTCCTACAATGAGCAGTTCTTC	CSVEQGLAGASSYNEQFF
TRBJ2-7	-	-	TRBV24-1	TGTGCCACCAGTGAGGGTCCCAGGGGCGAGCAGTACTTC	CATSEGPRGEQYF
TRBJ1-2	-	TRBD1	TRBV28	TGTGCCAGCAGTTTAACAGGACAGGCTTCTAACTATGGCTACACCTTC	CASSLTGQASNYGYTF
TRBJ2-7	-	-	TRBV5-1	TGCGCCAGCAGAATGCTTGGGGGCCGATTATACGAGCAGTACTTC	CASRMLGGRLYEQYF
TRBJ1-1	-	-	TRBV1	TGCACCAGCACCCGGACAGGTCGTACTGAAGCTTTCTTT	CTSTRTGRTEAFF
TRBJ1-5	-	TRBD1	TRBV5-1	TGCGCCAGCAGCTTGGGACAGGGGAATAATCAGCCCCAGCATTTT	CASSLGQGNNQPQHF
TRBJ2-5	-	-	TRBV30	TGTGCCTGGCGGGAGAGGGGAGAGACCCAGTACTTC	CAWRERGETQYF
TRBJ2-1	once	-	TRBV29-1	TGCAGCGTTGAGTGGGAGCGGGTCGTCTACAATGAGCAGTTCTTC	CSVEWERVVYNEQFF
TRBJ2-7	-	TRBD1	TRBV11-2	TGTGCCAGCAGCCTCGACAGGGGAAGCTCCTACGAGCAGTACTTC	CASSLDRGSSYEQYF
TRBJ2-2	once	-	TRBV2	TGTGCCAGCATTCAGGGTCCCGGGGAGCTGTTTTTT	CASIQGPGELFF
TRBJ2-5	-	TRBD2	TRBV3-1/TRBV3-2	TGTGCCAGCAGCCAAGCGGGCGGGAGGCTCCGGGAGACCCAGTACTTC	CASSQAGGRLRETQYF
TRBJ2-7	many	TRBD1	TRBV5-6	TGTGCCAGCTCCCTCCAACCGGGACAGATAAACTACGAGCAGTACTTC	CASSLQPGQINYEQYF
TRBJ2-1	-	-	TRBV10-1	TGCGCCAGCAGTTCACTAGCCCAGAGCTCCTACAATGAGCAGTTCTTC	CASSSLAQSSYNEQFF
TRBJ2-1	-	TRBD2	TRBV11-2	TGTGCCAGCAGCTTCGGCGGGAGGATATATGAGCAGTTCTTC	CASSFGGRIYEQFF
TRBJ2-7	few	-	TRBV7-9	TGTGCCAGCAGCTTAGACGGGGTATCCTACGAGCAGTACTTC	CASSLDGVSYEQYF
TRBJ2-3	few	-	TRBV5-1	TGCGCCAGCAGCTTGGTACAGGGCACAGATACGCAGTATTTT	CASSLVQGTDTQYF
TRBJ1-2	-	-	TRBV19	TGTGCCAGTAGGGACGGACAGAGAGGTGGCTACACCTTC	CASRDGQRGGYTF
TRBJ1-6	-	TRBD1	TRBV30	TGTGCCTGGAGGACAGGGCCTAATTCACCCCTCCACTTT	CAWRTGPNSPLHF
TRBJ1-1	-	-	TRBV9	TGTGCCAGCAGCGCGCGTCCTCCTAGTGTATTTACTGAAGCTTTCTTT	CASSARPPSVFTEAFF
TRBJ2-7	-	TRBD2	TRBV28	TGTGCCAGCAGTTCCCGGACTAGCGGGAGATCCCACGAGCAGTACTTC	CASSSRTSGRSHEQYF
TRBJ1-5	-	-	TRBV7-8	TGTGCCAGCAGCTTACTTCGGACAGGCAATCAGCCCCAGCATTTT	CASSLLRTGNQPQHF
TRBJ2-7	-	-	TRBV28	TGTGCCAGCAGTTTGGGGGGATTTTACGAGCAGTACTTC	CASSLGGFYEQYF
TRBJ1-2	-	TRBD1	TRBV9	TGTGCCAGCAGCCCCCGACAGGGGGATGGCTACACCTTC	CASSPRQGDGYTF
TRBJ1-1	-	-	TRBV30	TGTGCCTGGAGTGTACCTAGGGGGAGCAGGGACACTGAAGCTTTCTTT	CAWSVPRGSRDTEAFF
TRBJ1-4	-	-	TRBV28	TGTGCCAGCACCACCCCCGCAGGGGAGGGAGAAAAACTGTTTTTT	CASTTPAGEGEKLFF
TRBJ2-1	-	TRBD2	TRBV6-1	TGTGCCAGCAGTGAAGTGTGGTTAGGGCTAGCGGGGAGCTCCTACAATGAGCAGTTCTTC	CASSEVWLGLAGSSYNEQFF
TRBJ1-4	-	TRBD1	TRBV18	TGTGCCAGCTCCTCCGGGACAGGGGATGAAAAACTGTTTTTT	CASSSGTGDEKLFF
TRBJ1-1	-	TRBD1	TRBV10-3	TGTGCCATCAGTCCAGGGACAGGGGGCACTGAAGCTTTCTTT	CAISPGTGGTEAFF
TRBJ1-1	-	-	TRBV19	TGTGCCAGTAGTATACCGGACAAGCCTGAAGCTTTCTTT	CASSIPDKPEAFF
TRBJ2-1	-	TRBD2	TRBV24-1	TGTGCCACCAGTGATCCCATACAGGGCCGACTAGCGGGAGCCACATTCTCCTCCTACAATGAGCAGTTCTTC	CATSDPIQGRLAGATFSSYNEQFF
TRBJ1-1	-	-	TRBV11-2	TGTGCCAGCCTACTACAGGGTGAAGCTTTCTTT	CASLLQGEAFF
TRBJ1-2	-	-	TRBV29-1	TGCAGCGCTGTCGGGGGGGCGTATATTCCCTTTGGCTACACCTTC	CSAVGGAYIPFGYTF
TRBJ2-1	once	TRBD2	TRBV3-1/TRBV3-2	TGTGCCAGCAGCCCCGTGGGAGGGGCGGGAGCATCCTACAATGAGCAGTTCTTC	CASSPVGGAGASYNEQFF
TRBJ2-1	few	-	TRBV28	TGTGCCAGCATTCTTGCGGGAACATCCTACAATGAGCAGTTCTTC	CASILAGTSYNEQFF